The T cell receptor beta chain described here comes from a study of blood T cell repertoires in COVID-19. Study-wide background: Samples taken during acute and convalescent COVID-19 were collected in the United States, Italy and Spain. T cells, B-cell-depleted T cells, or PBMCs supplied cDNA or gDNA.

This CDR3 comprises 11 residues. V lost 6 bases and J 5 bases, leaving 10 bases between the germline ends. Per the germline V gene, CDR1 is SQVTM and CDR2 is ANQGSEA. In the original analysis: Estimates of nucleated cell counts were drawn from the amplification of reference gene primers. Sequencing was performed with immunoSEQ multiplex PCR; in TCRdb, only in-frame clones are kept and a portion is missing. The V and J calls and clone size were taken over from that table, and D and trimming were inferred from the DNA. This sample yields some 350,000 clones, of which nearly 90% are seen a single time; 6.5% to 8% belongs to the top ten. A few counts support this clone.

The TCR sequence derives from a man aged 18-30 years with active or convalescent COVID-19. Sequencing input: peripheral blood. The chain is built from TRBV29-1 and TRBJ2-5; weak D call: TRBD1 (5 bases). The CDR3 is CSVTGVETQYF. The DNA for the CDR3 is TGCAGCGTCACAGGTGTGGAGACCCAGTACTTC.